A single TCR beta chain is shown here with its context. Its binding antigen is unknown. No base-level quality is on record; no much larger clone is a single base apart. The CDR3 goes from the cysteine to the phenylalanine over 13 residues. Of the read, only the CDR3 DNA is kept; its 39 bases are in frame from base 1. V drops 2 bases and J drops 3 bases, leaving 10 bases in between. CDR1 is given as GTSNPN and CDR2 as SVGIG, both from the germline V gene (reference sequence). Each donor gave one peripheral blood draw, approximately 0.11 L on average, collected into heparinised tubes. A BD FACSAria II was used to sort naive, central memory, regulatory and stem cell-like memory CD4+ T cells with a panel that included CD45RO, CCR7, CD25, CD127, CD95 and CD27. All sorted populations exceeded 95% purity. Right away, PBMCs were isolated by Lymphoprep density gradient centrifugation and were stained directly, with no culture step. So that batch effects would be minimized, each experiment stained and sorted samples in pairs, pairing one healthy donor with one patient.

This specimen belongs to a study of beta chain features in type 1 diabetes (dated by TCRdb to between 2018 and 2020). In terms of the full investigation: No differences in mean age, gender distribution, total cell number or subset yield were found between patients and healthy donors. A total of 90 million to 130 million sorted cells were examined across all samples, and a strong correlation was observed between cell number per subset and RNA yield. The study compared TCRB repertoires of sorted circulating CD4+ T cell subsets between recently diagnosed type 1 diabetes patients and matched healthy donors. Regulatory and stem cell-like memory subsets were obtained from only 8 patients and roughly eight healthy donors, while naive and central memory subsets were obtained from all 30 or so donors.

General study outcomes and caveats: Because cDNA was sequenced instead of genomic DNA, highly expressing activated cells could be over-represented, though the groups showed no difference in activation or CD3 levels. Shorter templates might have been favored by PCR, but patient and control samples were amplified and corrected together, so both groups would have been affected equally by any skew. In all four CD4+ subsets, TCRB CDR3 length was moderately but significantly shorter in type 1 diabetes patients. At VDJ recombination sites, patients with type 1 diabetes made fewer insertions and deleted more nucleotides, a pattern implying thymic rearrangement abnormalities. Naive, central memory and regulatory TCRB repertoires appeared to be more similar among patients than among healthy donors. Only small numbers of individuals were included in the HLA sub-analyses, which left unresolved whether HLA type had any influence on TCRB rearrangement.

All of the isolated RNA was reverse transcribed with the High Capacity cDNA Reverse Transcription Kit, so expressed TCRB transcripts were sequenced. Deep immunoSEQ sequencing was performed on naive, central memory and regulatory T cell samples, with an average of around 3.5 million total reads per sample. After sorted cells were lysed in RLT buffer, RNA was extracted with DNase-treated RNeasy Micro or Mini kits, with the choice depending on cell number. To prevent cross-contamination, each cell subset was processed individually, whereas patient and healthy donor samples were processed jointly. Using the immunoSEQ multiplex PCR, TCRB sequences were amplified from cDNA into 87-bp fragments spanning the CDR3 region. Sequencing of the amplicons was performed on the Illumina HiSeq platform. The authors processed their data as follows. Synthetic template baselines were used to correct PCR bias computationally, reads within Hamming distance 2 were collapsed together, and singletons that could not be merged were discarded. Reads were aligned against IMGT so that V, D and J genes, CDR3 length and insertions or deletions at six rearrangement sites could be assigned. Within each subset, clonotype counts were normalized to the number of sorted cells before true diversity and Gini coefficients were calculated with the tcR R package. The overlap coefficient, calculated on TCRB nucleotide sequences, was used to measure repertoire sharing. Out-of-frame TCRB sequences from naive cells were analyzed as a proxy for the pre-selection repertoire. Here the immuneACCESS table is served through TCRdb, limited to in-frame sequences with V and J called. Missing clones are a known gap in these copies; in checked studies unresolved V genes cover under half, and the rest lacks a known reason. V, J and clone size were drawn from that table, and D and trimming were deduced from the DNA. For this sample there are hundreds of thousands of clones; roughly an eighth appear just once. The leading ten clones occupy approximately 0.02% of the sample.

This chain is built from TRBV30 and TRBJ1-2; too little of a D gene remains to name it. The receptor was isolated from a man aged 18 to 29 with type 1 diabetes. Input material: naive CD4+ T cells from blood. The cell subset or site label here, explained by the study, means: true naive CD4+ T cells. The CDR3 protein sequence reads: CAWSWTVDYGYTF. Here is the DNA: TGTGCCTGGAGTTGGACCGTCGACTATGGCTACACCTTC.